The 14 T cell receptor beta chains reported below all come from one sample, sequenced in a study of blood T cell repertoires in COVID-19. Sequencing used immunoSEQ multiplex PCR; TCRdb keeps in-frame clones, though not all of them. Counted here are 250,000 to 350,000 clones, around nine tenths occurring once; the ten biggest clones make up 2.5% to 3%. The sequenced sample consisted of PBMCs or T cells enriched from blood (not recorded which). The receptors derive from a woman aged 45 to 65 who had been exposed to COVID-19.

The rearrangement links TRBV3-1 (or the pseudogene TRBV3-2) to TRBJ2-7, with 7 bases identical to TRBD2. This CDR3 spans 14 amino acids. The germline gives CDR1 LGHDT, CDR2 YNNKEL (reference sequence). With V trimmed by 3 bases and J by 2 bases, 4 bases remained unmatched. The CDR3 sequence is CASSQSGGPYEQYF. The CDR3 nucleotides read TGTGCCAGCAGCCAGTCGGGGGGACCCTACGAGCAGTACTTC.

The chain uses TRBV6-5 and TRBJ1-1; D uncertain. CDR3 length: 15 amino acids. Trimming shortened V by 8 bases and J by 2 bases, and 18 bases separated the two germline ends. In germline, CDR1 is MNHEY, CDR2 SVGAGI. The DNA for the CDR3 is TGTGCCAGCGAGCCCCTAGCGGGGAGTAACACTGAAGCTTTCTTT. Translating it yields CASEPLAGSNTEAFF.

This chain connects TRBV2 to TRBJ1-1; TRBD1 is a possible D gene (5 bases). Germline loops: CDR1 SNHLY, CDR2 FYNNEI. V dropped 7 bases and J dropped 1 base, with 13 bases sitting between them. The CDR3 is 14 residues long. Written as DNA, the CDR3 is TGTGCCAGCATACGTAGGGGAAGGAACACTGAAGCTTTCTTT. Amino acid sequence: CASIRRGRNTEAFF.

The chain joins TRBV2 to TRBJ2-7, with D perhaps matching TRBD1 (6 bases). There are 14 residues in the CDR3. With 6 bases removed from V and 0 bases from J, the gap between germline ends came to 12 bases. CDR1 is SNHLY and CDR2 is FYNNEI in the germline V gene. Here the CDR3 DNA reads TGTGCCAGCAGACCCCAGGGGATCTCCTACGAGCAGTACTTC. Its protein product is CASRPQGISYEQYF.

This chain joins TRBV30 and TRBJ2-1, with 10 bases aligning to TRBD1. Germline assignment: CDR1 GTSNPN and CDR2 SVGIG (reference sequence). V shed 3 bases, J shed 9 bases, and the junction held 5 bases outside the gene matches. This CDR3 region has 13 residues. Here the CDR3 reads CAWRRTGGTEQFF. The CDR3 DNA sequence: TGTGCCTGGAGGCGGACAGGGGGTACTGAGCAGTTCTTC.

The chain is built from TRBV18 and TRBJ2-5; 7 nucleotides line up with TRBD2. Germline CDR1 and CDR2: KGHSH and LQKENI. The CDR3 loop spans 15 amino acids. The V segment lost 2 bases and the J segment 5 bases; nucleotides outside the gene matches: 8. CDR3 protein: CASSPGSGVMETQYF. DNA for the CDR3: TGTGCCAGCTCACCAGGAAGCGGGGTTATGGAGACCCAGTACTTC.

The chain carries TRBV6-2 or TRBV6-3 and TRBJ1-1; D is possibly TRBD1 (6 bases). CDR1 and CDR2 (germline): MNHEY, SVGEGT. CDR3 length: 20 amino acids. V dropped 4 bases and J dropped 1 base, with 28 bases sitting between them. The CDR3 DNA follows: TGTGCCAGCAGTTTTGAACCTCAGGGGTCTAGAGGACATTCGAACACTGAAGCTTTCTTT. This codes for CASSFEPQGSRGHSNTEAFF.

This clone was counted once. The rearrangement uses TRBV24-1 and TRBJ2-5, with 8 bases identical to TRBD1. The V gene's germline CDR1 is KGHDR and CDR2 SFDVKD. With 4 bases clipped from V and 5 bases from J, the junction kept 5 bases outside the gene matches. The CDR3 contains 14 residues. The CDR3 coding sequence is TGTGCCACCAGTGACGCGACAGGGGTGGAGACCCAGTACTTC. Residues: CATSDATGVETQYF.

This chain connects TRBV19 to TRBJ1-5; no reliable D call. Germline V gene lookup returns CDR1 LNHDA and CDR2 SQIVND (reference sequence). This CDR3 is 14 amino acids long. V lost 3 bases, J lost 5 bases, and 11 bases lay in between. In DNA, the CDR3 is TGTGCCAGTAGTATCAAGGTGGGCTATCAGCCCCAGCATTTT. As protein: CASSIKVGYQPQHF. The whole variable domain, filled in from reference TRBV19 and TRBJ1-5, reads DGGITQSPKYLFRKEGQNVTLSCEQNLNHDAMYWYRQDPGQGLRLIYYSQIVNDFQKGDIAEGYSVSREKKESFPLTVTSAQKNPTAFYLCASSIKVGYQPQHFGDGTRLSIL.

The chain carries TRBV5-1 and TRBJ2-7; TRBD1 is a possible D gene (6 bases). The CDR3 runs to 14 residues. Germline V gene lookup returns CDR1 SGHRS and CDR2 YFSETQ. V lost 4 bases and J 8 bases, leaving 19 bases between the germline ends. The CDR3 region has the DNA TGCGCCAGCAGCCCGGAACGGACAGTTACGAAGCAGTACTTC. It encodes CASSPERTVTKQYF.

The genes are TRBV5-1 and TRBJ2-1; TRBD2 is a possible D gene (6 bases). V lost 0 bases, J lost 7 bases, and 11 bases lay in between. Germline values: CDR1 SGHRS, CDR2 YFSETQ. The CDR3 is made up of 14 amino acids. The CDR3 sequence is CASSLANGGNEQFF. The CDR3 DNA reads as TGCGCCAGCAGCTTGGCCAATGGAGGGAATGAGCAGTTCTTC.

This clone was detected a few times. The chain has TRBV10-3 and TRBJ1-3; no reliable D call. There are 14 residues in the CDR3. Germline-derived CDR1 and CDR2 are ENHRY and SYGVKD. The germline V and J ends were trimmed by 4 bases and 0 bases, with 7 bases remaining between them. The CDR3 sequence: CAISVVDSGNTIYF. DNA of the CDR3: TGTGCCATCAGTGTAGTTGACTCTGGAAACACCATATATTTT.

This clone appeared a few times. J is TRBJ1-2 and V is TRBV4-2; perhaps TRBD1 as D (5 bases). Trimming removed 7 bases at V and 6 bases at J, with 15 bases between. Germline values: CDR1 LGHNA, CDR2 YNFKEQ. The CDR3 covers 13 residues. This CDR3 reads CASTVGTGDGYTF. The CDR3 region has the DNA TGTGCCAGCACAGTGGGAACGGGGGATGGCTACACCTTC.

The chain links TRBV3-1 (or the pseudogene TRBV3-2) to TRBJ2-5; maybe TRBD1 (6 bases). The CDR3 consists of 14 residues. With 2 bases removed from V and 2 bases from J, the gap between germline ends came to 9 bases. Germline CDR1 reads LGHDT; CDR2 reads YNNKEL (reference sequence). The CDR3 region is CASSQFDRQETQYF. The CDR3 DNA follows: TGTGCCAGCAGCCAATTTGACAGGCAAGAGACCCAGTACTTC.